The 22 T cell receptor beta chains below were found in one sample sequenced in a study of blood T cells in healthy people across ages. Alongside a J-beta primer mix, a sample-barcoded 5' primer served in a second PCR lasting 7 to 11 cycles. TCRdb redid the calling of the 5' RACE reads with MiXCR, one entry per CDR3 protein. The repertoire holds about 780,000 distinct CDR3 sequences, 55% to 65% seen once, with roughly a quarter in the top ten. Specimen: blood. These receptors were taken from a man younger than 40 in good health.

The CDR3 is CASRKGPNTDTQYF. The CDR3 coding sequence is TGTGCCAGCAGGAAGGGGCCCAACACAGATACGCAGTATTTT. This rearrangement joins TRBV3-1 to TRBJ2-3; D may be TRBD1 (5 bases). CDR1 is LGHDT and CDR2 is YNNKEL in the germline V gene (reference sequence). This CDR3 spans 14 amino acids. The V and J ends lost 6 bases and 2 bases respectively, with 12 bases between them.

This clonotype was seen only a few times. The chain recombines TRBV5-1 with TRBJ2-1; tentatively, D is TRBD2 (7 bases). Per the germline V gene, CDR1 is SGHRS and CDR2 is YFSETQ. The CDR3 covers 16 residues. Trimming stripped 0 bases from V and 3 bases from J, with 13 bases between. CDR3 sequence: CASSLERGAVYNEQFF. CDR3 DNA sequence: TGCGCCAGCAGCTTGGAACGGGGGGCAGTCTACAATGAGCAGTTCTTC.

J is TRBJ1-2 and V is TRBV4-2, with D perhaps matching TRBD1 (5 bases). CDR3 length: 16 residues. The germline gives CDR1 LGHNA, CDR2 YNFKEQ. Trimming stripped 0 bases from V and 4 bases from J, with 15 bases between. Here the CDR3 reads CASSQDYRGKGYGYTF. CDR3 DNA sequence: TGTGCCAGCAGCCAAGATTATCGGGGCAAGGGCTATGGCTACACCTTC.

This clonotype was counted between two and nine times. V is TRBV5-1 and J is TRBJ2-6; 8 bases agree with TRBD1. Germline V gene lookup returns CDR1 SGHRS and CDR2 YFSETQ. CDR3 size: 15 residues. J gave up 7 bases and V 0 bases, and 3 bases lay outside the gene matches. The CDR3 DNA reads TGCGCCAGCAGCTTGGGGACAGGGAGAGCCAACGTCCTGACTTTC. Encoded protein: CASSLGTGRANVLTF.

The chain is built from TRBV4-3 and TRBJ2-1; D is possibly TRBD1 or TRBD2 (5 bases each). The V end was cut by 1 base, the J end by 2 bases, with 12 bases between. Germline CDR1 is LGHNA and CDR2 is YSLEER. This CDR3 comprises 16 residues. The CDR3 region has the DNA TGCGCCAGCAGCCAAGGGGACGGAGGACCCTACAATGAGCAGTTCTTC. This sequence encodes CASSQGDGGPYNEQFF.

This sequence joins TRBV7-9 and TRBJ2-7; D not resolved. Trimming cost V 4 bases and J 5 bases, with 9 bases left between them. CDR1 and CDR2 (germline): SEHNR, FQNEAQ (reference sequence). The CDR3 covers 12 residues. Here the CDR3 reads CASSSTVHEQYF. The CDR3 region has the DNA TGTGCCAGCAGCTCAACAGTACACGAGCAGTACTTC.

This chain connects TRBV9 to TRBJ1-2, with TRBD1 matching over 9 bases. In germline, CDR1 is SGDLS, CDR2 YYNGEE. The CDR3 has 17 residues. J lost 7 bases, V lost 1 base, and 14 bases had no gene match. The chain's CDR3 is CASSVTELPGTGPGYTF. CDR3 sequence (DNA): TGTGCCAGCAGCGTAACGGAGTTACCCGGGACAGGGCCTGGCTACACCTTC.

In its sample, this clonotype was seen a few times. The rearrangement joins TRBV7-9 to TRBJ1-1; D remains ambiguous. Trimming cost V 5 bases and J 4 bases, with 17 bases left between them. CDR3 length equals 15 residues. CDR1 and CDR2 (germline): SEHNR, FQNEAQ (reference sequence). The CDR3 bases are TGTGCCAGCAGCCCGGCGTCAGAGGGAAGCACTGAAGCTTTCTTT. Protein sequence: CASSPASEGSTEAFF.

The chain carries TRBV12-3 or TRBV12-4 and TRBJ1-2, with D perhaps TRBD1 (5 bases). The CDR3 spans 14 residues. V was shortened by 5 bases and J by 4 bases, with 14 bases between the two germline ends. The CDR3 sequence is CASSRDREGYGYTF. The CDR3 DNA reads TGTGCCAGCAGTCGGGACCGGGAAGGCTATGGCTACACCTTC.

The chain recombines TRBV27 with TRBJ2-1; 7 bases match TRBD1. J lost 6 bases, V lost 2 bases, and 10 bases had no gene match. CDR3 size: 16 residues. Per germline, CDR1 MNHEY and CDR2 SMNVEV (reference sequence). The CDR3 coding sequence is TGTGCCAGCAGTTTACGAATTCCCGCAGGGGGCAATGAGCAGTTCTTC. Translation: CASSLRIPAGGNEQFF.

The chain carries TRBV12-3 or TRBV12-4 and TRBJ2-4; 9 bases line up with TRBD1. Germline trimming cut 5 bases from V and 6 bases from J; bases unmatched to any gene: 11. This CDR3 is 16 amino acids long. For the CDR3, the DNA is TGTGCCAGCAGTCCCCCTTCTACAGGGGGCAGAAACATTCAGTACTTC. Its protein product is CASSPPSTGGRNIQYF.

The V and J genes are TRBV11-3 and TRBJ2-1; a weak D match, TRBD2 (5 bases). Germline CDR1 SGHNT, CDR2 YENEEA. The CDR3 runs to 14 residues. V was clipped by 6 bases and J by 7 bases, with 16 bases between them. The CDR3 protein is CASSPSGRGNEQFF. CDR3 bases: TGTGCCAGCAGTCCAAGCGGTCGAGGGAATGAGCAGTTCTTC.

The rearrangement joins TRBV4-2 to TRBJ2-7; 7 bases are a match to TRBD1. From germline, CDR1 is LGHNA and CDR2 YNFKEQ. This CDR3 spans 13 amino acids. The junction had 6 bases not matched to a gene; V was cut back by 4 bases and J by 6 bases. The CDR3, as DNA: TGTGCCAGCAGCCCAGTTGACAGGGCCGAGCAGTACTTC. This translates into CASSPVDRAEQYF.

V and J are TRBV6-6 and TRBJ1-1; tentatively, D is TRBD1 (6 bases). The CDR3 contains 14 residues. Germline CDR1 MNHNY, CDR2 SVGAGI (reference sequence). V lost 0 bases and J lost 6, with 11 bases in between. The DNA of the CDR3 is TGTGCCAGCAGTTACTCCGGGGGGCCTGCTGAAGCTTTCTTT. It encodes CASSYSGGPAEAFF.

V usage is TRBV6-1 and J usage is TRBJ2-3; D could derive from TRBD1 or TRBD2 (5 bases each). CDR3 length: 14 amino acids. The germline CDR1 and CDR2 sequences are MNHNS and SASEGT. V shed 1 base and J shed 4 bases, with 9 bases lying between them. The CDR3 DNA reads TGTGCCAGCAGTGAAGGGGACGCAGCAGATACGCAGTATTTT. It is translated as CASSEGDAADTQYF.

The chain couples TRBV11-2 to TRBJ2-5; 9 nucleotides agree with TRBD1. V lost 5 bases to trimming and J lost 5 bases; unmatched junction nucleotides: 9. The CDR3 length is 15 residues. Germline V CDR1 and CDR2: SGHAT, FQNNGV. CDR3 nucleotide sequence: TGTGCCAGCAGCCCTACAGGGGGCGGAACGGAGACCCAGTACTTC. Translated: CASSPTGGGTETQYF.

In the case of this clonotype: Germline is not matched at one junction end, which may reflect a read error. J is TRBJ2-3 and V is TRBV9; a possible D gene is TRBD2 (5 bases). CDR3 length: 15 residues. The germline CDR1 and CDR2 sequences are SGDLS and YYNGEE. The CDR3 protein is CASSVATTSTDTQYF. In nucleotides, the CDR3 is TGTGCCAGTAGCGTAGCTACGACTAGCACAGATACGCAGTATTTT.

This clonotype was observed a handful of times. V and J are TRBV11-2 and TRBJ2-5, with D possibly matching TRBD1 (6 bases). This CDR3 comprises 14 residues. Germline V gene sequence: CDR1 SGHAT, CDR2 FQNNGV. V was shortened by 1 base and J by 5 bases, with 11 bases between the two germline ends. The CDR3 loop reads CASSLVQGLETQYF. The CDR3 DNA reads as TGTGCCAGCAGCTTAGTCCAGGGGTTGGAGACCCAGTACTTC.

CDR3 region: CSAGLAGGLNTGELFF. The CDR3 DNA reads TGCAGCGCTGGACTAGCGGGGGGGCTCAACACCGGGGAGCTGTTTTTT. J is TRBJ2-2 and V is TRBV29-1, with 15 bases identical to TRBD2. The trim removed 7 bases at V and 2 bases at J, leaving 5 bases unmatched. Germline V lookup: CDR1 SQVTM, CDR2 ANQGSEA. The CDR3 is 16 residues long.

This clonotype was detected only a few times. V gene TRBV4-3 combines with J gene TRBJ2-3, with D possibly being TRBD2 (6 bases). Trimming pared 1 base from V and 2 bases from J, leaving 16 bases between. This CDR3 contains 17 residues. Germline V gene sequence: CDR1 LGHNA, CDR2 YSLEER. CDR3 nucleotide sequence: TGCGCCAGCAGCCAAGGAGGGACCGGACTACCCACAGATACGCAGTATTTT. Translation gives CASSQGGTGLPTDTQYF.

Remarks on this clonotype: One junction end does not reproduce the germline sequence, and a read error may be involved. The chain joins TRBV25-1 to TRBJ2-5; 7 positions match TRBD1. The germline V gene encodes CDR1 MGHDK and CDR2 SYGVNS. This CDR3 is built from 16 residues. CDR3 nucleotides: TGTGCCAGCAGTGAATGGGCGGCGACAGGGAACGAGACCCAGTACTTT. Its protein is CASSEWAATGNETQYF.

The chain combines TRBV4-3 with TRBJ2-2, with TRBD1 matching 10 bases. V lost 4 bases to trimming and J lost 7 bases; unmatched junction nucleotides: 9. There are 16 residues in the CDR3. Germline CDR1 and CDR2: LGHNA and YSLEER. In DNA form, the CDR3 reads TGCGCCAGCAGCCCCCGACAGGGGGCTAACGGCGGGGAGCTGTTTTTT. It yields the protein CASSPRQGANGGELFF.